This TCR beta chain was recovered during a study of human T cells and chemical hapten exposure. A word on this clonotype: Antigen: not known.

Via MiXCR, TCRdb re-called the RACE reads, giving one row per CDR3 protein. The table records tens of thousands of distinct CDR3 sequences, about 9.3% of them present only once. The CDR3 consists of 14 residues. Germline CDR1 and CDR2: SGHDT and YYEEEE. Trimming cost V 5 bases and J 2 bases, with 10 bases left between them. Study observations and caveats: DPC sensitization produced no change in TCRs with frequency above 1 in 1000. Healthy people's immune response may differ from that of the donors, who had alopecia.

This sample's time point: patch test 1, 2 weeks after DPC sensitization. Treatment denoted: therapeutic diphenylcyclopropenone sensitization with weekly scalp DPC. The donor pool consisted of alopecia patients aged 18 to 70 years, considered suitable for DPC. The V and J genes are TRBV5-6 and TRBJ2-2, with D perhaps matching TRBD1 or TRBD2 (5 bases each). This sequence originates from a woman in her 40s with alopecia areata. Some clones in this sample may be carry-over from other donors' samples. Material: whole blood, obtained in connection with sensitization to the hapten diphenylcyclopropenone (DPC). The CDR3 region has the DNA TGTGCCAGCAGTTGGGGACGTAACACCGGGGAGCTGTTTTTT. Protein product: CASSWGRNTGELFF.